This T cell receptor (beta chain) was obtained from a study of identical twins. Overall study findings and caveats: Within monozygotic twins, out-of-frame TCR alpha sharing was underestimated by the models. The degree of excess twin sharing was weaker in beta out-of-frame sequences. The study reached conclusions through statistical analysis that was cross-sectional, not following the same donors.

TCRdb reprocessed the 5' RACE reads with MiXCR, giving one entry per CDR3 protein. The sample has a few hundred thousand distinct CDR3 sequences, approximately 9.6% seen once; the top ten hold around 3.2%. Losses at the gene ends were 0 bases for V and 7 bases for J; bases not matched to a gene: 6. Looked up from germline, CDR1 is LGHNA and CDR2 is YSLEER. This CDR3 is 16 amino acids long. This clonotype was seen many times. No antigen is known for it. This sample was shared with a second study, whose subject was yellow fever vaccine responses in identical twins.

This TCR was sampled from a woman between 18 and 29 years old in good health. The sequencing input was PBMCs. The chain uses TRBV4-3 and TRBJ2-1; 10 nucleotides match TRBD2. The DNA for the CDR3 is TGCGCCAGCAGCCAAGATCGGCTAGCGGGAGTTAATGAGCAGTTCTTC. Its protein product is CASSQDRLAGVNEQFF.